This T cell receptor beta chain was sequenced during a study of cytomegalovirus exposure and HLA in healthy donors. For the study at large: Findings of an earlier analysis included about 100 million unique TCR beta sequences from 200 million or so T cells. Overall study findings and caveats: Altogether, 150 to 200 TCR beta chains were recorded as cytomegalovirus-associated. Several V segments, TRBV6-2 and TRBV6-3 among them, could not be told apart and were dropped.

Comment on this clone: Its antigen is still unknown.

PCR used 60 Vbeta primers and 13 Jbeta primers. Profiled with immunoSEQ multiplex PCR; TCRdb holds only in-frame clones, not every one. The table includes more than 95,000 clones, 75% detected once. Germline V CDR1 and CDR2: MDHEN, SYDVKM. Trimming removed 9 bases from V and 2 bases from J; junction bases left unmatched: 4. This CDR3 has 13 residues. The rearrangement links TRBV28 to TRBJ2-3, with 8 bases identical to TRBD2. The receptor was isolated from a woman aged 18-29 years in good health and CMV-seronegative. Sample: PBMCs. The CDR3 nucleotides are TGTGCCAGTAACGGGGGGGCCACAGATACGCAGTATTTT. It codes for CASNGGATDTQYF. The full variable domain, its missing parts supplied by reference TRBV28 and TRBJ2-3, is DVKVTQSSRYLVKRTGEKVFLECVQDMDHENMFWYRQDPGLGLRLIYFSYDVKMKEKGDIPEGYSVSREKKERFSLILESASTNQTSMYLCASNGGATDTQYFGPGTRLTVL.